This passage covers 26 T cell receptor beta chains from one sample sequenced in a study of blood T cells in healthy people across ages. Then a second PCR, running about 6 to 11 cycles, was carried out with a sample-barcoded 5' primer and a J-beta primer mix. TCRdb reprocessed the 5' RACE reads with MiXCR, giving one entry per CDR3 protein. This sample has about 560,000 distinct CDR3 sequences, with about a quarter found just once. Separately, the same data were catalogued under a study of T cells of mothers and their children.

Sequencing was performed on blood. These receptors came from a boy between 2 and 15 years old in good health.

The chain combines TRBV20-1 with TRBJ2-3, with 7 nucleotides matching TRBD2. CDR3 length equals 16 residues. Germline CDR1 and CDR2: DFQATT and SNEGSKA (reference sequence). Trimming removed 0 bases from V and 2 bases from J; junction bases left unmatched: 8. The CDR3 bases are TGCAGTGCTAGAGACTGGCTAGCGGACGTCACAGATACGCAGTATTTT. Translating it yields CSARDWLADVTDTQYF.

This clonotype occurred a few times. As DNA, the CDR3 is TGTGCCAGCAGTTACAGGGTTTGGGTGGGCACGAACACTGAAGCTTTCTTT. This codes for CASSYRVWVGTNTEAFF. The chain uses TRBV6-5 and TRBJ1-1; no firm D call. Looked up from germline, CDR1 is MNHEY and CDR2 is SVGAGI. With 2 bases removed from V and 1 base from J, the gap between germline ends came to 17 bases. The CDR3 has 17 residues.

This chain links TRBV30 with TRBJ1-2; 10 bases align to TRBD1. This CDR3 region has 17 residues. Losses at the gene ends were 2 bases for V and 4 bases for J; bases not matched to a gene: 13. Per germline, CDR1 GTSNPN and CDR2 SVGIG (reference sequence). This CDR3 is CAWSSPPTGGPGYGYTF. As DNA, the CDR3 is TGTGCCTGGAGTTCACCCCCGACAGGGGGCCCTGGCTATGGCTACACCTTC.

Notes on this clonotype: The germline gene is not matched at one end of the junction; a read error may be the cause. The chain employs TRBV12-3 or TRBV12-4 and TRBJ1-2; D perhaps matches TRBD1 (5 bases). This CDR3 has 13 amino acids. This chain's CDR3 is CASSPGRNHGYTF. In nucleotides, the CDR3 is TGTGCCAGCAGTCCGGGACGTAACCATGGCTACACCTTC.

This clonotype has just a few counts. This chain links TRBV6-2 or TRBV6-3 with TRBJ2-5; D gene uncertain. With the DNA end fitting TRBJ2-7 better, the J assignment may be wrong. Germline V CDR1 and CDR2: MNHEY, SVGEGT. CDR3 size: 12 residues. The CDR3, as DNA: TGTGCCAGCAGTTACTCAATGACCGAGCAGTACTTC. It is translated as CASSYSMTEQYF.

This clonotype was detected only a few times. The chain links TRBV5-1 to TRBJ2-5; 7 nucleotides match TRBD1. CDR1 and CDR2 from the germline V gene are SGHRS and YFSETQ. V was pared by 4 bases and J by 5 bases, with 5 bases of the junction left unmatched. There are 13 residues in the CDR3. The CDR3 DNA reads TGCGCCAGCAGCCAAACAGGGGCGGAGACCCAGTACTTC. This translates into CASSQTGAETQYF. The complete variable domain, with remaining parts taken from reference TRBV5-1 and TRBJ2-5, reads KAGVTQTPRYLIKTRGQQVTLSCSPISGHRSVSWYQQTPGQGLQFLFEYFSETQRNKGNFPGRFSGRQFSNSRSEMNVSTLELGDSALYLCASSQTGAETQYFGPGTRLLVL.

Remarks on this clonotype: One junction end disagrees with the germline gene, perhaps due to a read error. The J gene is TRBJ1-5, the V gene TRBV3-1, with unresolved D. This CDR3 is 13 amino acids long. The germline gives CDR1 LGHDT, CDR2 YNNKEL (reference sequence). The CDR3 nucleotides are TGTGTCAGCAGCAGGAGTGGCAATCAGCCCCAGCATTTT. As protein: CVSSRSGNQPQHF.

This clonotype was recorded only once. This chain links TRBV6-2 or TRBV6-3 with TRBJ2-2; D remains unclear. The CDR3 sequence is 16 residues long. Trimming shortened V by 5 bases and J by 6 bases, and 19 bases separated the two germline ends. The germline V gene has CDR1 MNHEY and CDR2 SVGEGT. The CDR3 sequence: CASSILTLSGAGELFF. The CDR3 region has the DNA TGTGCCAGCAGTATCCTTACCCTCTCTGGAGCCGGGGAGCTGTTTTTT.

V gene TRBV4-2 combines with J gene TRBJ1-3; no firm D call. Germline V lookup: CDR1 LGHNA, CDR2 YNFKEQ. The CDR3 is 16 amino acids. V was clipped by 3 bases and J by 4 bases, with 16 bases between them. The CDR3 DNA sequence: TGTGCCAGCAGCCAGGCTAAGATGGGTACGGGAAACACCATATATTTT. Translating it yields CASSQAKMGTGNTIYF.

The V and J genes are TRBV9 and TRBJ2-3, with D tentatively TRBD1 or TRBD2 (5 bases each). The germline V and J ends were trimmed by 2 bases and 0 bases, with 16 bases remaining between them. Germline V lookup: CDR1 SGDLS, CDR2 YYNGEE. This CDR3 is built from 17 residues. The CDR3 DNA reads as TGTGCCAGCAGCGTTAATCCGGGACCCCGAAGCACAGATACGCAGTATTTT. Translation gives CASSVNPGPRSTDTQYF.

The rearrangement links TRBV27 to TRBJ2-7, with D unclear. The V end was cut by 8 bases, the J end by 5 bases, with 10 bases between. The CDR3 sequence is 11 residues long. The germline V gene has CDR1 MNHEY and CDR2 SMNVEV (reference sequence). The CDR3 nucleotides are TGTGCCAGCCGCTTCGGGCACGAGCAGTACTTC. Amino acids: CASRFGHEQYF.

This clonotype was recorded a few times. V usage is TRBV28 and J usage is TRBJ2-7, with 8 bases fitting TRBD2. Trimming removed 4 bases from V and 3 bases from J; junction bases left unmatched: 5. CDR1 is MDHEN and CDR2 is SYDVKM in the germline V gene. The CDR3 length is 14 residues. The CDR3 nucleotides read TGTGCCAGCAGTTCGTACCGGGAGGGCTACGAGCAGTACTTC. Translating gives CASSSYREGYEQYF. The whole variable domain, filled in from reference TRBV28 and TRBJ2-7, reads DVKVTQSSRYLVKRTGEKVFLECVQDMDHENMFWYRQDPGLGLRLIYFSYDVKMKEKGDIPEGYSVSREKKERFSLILESASTNQTSMYLCASSSYREGYEQYFGPGTRLTVT.

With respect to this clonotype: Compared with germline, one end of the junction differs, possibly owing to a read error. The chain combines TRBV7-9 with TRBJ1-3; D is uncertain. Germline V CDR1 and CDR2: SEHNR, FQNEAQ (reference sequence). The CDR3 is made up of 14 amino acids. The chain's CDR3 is CAILTGVPGNTIYF. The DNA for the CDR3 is TGTGCCATACTAACCGGGGTTCCTGGAAACACCATATACTTT. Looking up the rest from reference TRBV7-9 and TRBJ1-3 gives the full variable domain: DTGVSQNPRHKITKRGQNVTFRCDPISEHNRLYWYRQTLGQGPEFLTYFQNEAQLEKSRLLSDRFSAERPKGSFSTLEIQRTEQGDSAMYLCAILTGVPGNTIYFGEGSWLTVV.

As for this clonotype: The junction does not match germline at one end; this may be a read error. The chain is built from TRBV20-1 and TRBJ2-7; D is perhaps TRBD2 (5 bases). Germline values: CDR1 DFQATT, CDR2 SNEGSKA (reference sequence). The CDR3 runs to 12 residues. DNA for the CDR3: TGCAGTGCTCGGACGACCACCGGGATCCCTTCCTTC. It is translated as CSARTTTGIPSF.

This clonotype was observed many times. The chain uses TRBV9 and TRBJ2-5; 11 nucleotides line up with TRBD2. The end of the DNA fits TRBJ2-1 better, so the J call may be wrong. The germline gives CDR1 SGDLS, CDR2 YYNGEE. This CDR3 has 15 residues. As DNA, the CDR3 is TGTGCCAGCAGCGTAGGTCTAGCGGGAGGCAATGAGCAGTTCTTC. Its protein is CASSVGLAGGNEQFF.

The CDR3 DNA is TGCAGTGCGTCCGGGACTAGCAATGAGCAGTTCTTC. It codes for CSASGTSNEQFF. The chain couples TRBV20-1 to TRBJ2-1; 8 nucleotides agree with TRBD2. Germline V gene data show CDR1 as DFQATT and CDR2 as SNEGSKA (reference sequence). J was trimmed by 6 bases and V by 6 bases; bases with no gene match: 4. The CDR3 length is 12 residues.

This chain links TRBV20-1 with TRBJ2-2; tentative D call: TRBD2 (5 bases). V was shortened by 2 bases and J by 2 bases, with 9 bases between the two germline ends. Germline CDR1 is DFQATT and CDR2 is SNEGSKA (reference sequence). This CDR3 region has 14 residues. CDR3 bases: TGCAGTGCTAGAATTAGCGAAAACACCGGGGAGCTGTTTTTT. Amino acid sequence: CSARISENTGELFF.

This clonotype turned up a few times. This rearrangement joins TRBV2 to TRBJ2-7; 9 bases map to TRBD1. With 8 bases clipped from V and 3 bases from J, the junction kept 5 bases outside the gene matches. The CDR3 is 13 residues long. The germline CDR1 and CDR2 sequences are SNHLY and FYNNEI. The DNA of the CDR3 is TGTGCCAGCCGGCGGGACAGGGTCTACGAGCAGTACTTC. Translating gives CASRRDRVYEQYF.

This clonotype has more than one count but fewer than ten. CDR3 DNA sequence: TGTGCCAGCAGTGACCCCCGACAGGGGGTTGACTATGGCTACACCTTC. Translation: CASSDPRQGVDYGYTF. The rearrangement uses TRBV6-5 and TRBJ1-2; 9 bases match TRBD1. The germline CDR1 and CDR2 sequences are MNHEY and SVGAGI. The CDR3 is 16 residues long. V shed 5 bases, J shed 3 bases, and the junction held 10 bases outside the gene matches.

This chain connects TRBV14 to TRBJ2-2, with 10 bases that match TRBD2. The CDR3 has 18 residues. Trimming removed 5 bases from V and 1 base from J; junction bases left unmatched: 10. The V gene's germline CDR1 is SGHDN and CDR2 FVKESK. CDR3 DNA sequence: TGTGCCAGCAGCGCTTCTCTAGCGGGAGTAATGAACACCGGGGAGCTGTTTTTT. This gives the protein CASSASLAGVMNTGELFF.

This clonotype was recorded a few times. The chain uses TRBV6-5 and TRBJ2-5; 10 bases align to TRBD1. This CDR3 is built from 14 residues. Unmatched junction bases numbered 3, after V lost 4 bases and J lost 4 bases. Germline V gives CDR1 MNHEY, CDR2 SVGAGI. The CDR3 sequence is CASSSWTGGETQYF. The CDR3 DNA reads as TGTGCCAGCAGTTCTTGGACAGGGGGAGAGACCCAGTACTTC.

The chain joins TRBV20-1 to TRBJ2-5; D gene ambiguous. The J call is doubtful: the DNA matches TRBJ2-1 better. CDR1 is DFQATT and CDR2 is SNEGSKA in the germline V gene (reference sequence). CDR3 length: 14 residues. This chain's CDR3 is CSASGVMGWNEQFF. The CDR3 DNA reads TGCAGTGCTAGTGGAGTGATGGGTTGGAATGAGCAGTTCTTC.

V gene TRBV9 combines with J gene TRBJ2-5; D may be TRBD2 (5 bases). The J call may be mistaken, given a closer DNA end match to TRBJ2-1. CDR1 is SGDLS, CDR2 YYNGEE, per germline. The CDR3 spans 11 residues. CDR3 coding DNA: TGTGCCAGCAGCGTGGGAGTTGAGCAGTTCTTC. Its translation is CASSVGVEQFF.

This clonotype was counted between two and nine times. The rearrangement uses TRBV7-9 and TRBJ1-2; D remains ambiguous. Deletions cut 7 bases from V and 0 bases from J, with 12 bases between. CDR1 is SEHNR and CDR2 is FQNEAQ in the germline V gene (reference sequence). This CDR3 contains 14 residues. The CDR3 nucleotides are TGTGCCAGCACAAAGGGCCCCCCTAACTATGGCTACACCTTC. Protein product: CASTKGPPNYGYTF.

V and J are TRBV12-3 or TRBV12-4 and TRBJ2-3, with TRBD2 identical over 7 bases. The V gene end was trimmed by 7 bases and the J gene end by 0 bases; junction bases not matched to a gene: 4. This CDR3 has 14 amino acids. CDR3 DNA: TGTGCCAGCAACGCGGGGGATAGCACAGATACGCAGTATTTT. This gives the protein CASNAGDSTDTQYF.

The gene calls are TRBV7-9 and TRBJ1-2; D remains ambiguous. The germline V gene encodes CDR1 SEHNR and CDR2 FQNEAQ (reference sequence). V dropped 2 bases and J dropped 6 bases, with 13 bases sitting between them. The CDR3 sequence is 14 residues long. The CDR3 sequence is CASSLPQALDGYTF. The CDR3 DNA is TGTGCCAGCAGCTTACCGCAGGCTTTAGATGGCTACACCTTC.